This paragraph reports one TCR beta chain. What it recognizes is unknown. The sample comes from a study of cytomegalovirus exposure and HLA in healthy donors. The study ran its PCR with 60 Vbeta and 13 Jbeta primers. Method: immunoSEQ multiplex PCR; TCRdb's copy keeps in-frame clones and lacks some. The data contain about 110,000 clones, around 84% of them singletons. Germline CDR1 is MDHEN and CDR2 is SYDVKM. This CDR3 contains 14 residues. Deletions cut 5 bases from V and 5 bases from J, with 15 bases between. Study-wide results and caveats: Links to common viral pathogens appeared, in a later analysis, for several of the most significant clusters. What was likely a sequencing artifact was a cluster of highly shared sequence variants. Roughly even sequencing depth across donors was the assumption behind the presence/absence analyses.

This TCR derives from a man aged 30 to 39 in good health and CMV-seropositive. The specimen sequenced was PBMCs. The chain is built from TRBV28 and TRBJ2-5, with TRBD1 as a possible D gene (5 bases). CDR3 sequence (DNA): TGTGCCAGCAGTCCTCGACAGTTTCGTGAGACCCAGTACTTC. Residues: CASSPRQFRETQYF. The variable domain in full, with the rest retrieved from reference TRBV28 and TRBJ2-5, is DVKVTQSSRYLVKRTGEKVFLECVQDMDHENMFWYRQDPGLGLRLIYFSYDVKMKEKGDIPEGYSVSREKKERFSLILESASTNQTSMYLCASSPRQFRETQYFGPGTRLLVL.